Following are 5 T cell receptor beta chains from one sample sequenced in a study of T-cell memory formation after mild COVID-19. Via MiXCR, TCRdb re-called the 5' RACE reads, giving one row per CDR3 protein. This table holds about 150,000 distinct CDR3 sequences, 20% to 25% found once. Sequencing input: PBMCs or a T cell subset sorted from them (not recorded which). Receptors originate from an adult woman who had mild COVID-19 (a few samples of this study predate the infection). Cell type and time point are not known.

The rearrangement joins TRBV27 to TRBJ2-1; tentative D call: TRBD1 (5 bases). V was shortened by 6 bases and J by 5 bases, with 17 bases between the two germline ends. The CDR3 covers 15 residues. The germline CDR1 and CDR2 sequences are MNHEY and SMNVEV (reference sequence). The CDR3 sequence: CASSQGSRIHNEQFF. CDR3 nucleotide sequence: TGTGCCAGCAGCCAGGGTAGCAGGATCCACAATGAGCAGTTCTTC.

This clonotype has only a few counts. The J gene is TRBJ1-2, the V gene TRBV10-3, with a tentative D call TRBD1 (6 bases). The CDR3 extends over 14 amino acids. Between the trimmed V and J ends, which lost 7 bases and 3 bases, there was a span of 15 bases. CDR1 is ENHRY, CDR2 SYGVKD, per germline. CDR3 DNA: TGTGCCATCATGACCCCAGGGGAACACTATGGCTACACCTTC. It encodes CAIMTPGEHYGYTF.

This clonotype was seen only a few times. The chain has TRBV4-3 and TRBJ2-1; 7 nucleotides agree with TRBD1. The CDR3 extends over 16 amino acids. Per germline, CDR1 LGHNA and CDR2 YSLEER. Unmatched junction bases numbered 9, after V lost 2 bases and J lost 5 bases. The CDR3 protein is CASSQLAGTENNEQFF. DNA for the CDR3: TGCGCCAGCAGCCAATTGGCCGGGACAGAGAACAATGAGCAGTTCTTC.

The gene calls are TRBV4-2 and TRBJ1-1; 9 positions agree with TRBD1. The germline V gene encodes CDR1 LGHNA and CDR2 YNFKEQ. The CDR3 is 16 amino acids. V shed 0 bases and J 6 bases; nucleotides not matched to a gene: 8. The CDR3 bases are TGTGCCAGCAGCCAAGAGAACAGGGGGCCGGGGGCTGAAGCTTTCTTT. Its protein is CASSQENRGPGAEAFF.

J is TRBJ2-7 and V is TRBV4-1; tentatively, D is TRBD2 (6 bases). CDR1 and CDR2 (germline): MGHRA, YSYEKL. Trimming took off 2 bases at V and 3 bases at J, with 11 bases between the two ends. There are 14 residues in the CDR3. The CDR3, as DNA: TGCGCCAGCAGCCAATGGGGCGGGGACTACGAGCAGTACTTC. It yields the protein CASSQWGGDYEQYF.